The next 2 T cell receptor beta chains were all read from a single sample in a study of T-cell memory formation after mild COVID-19. TCRdb analysed the 5' RACE reads with MiXCR anew, one entry per CDR3 protein. The sample holds 25,000 to 30,000 distinct CDR3 sequences, 9% to 15% seen once. Sequenced: PBMCs or a T cell subset sorted from them (not recorded which). All receptors come from an adult woman who had mild COVID-19 (a few samples of this study predate the infection). Cell type and time point are not known.

This clonotype appeared once. V is TRBV7-8 and J is TRBJ2-7, with 11 bases identical to TRBD2. The J segment lost 2 bases and the V segment lost 5 bases, leaving 14 bases of the junction unmatched. CDR3 length: 18 residues. Germline-derived CDR1 and CDR2 are SGHVS and FQNEAQ. CDR3 protein: CASSLSPASSGGTYEQYF. CDR3 nucleotides: TGTGCCAGCAGCCTCTCGCCAGCCTCTAGCGGGGGGACCTACGAGCAGTACTTC.

This clonotype occurred many times. The chain is built from TRBV12-3 or TRBV12-4 and TRBJ2-2; TRBD2 aligns across 10 bases. This CDR3 contains 15 residues. The ends lost 6 bases at V and 6 bases at J; junction bases unmatched: 7. CDR3 sequence: CASREGTSVPGELFF. The CDR3 bases are TGTGCCAGCAGGGAAGGGACTAGCGTACCCGGGGAGCTGTTTTTT.